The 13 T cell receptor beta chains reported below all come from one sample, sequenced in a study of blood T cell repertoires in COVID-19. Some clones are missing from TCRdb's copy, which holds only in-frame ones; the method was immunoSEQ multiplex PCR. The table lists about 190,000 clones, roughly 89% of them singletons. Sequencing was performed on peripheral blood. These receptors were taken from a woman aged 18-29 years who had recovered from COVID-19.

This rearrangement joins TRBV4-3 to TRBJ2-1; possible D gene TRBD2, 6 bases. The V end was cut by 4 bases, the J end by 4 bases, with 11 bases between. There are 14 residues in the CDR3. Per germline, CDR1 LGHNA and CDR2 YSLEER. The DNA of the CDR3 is TGCGCCAGCAGCCCCCTGGGACTTTACAATGAGCAGTTCTTC. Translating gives CASSPLGLYNEQFF.

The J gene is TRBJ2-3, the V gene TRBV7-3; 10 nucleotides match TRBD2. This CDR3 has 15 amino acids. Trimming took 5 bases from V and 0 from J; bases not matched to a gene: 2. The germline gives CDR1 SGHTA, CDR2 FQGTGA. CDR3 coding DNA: TGTGCCAGCAGCCGGGGACTAGCGAGCACAGATACGCAGTATTTT. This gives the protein CASSRGLASTDTQYF.

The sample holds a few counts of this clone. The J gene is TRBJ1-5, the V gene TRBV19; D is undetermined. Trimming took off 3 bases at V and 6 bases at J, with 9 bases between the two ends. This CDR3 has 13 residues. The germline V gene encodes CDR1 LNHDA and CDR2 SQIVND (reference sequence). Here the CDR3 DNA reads TGTGCCAGTAGTATCAATTCGGGTCAGCCCCAGCATTTT. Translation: CASSINSGQPQHF.

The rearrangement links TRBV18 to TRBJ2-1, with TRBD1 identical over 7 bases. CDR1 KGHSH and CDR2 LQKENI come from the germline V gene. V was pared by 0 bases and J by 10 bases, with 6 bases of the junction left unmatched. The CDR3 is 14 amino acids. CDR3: CASSPPTGPKEQFF. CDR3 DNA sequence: TGTGCCAGCTCACCACCGACAGGGCCGAAAGAGCAGTTCTTC.

CDR3 sequence (DNA): TGTGCCAGCAGCCGTAGTTCACAAGAGACCCAGTACTTC. Translating gives CASSRSSQETQYF. The gene calls are TRBV7-2 and TRBJ2-5, with unresolved D. From germline, CDR1 is SGHTA and CDR2 FQGNSA. This CDR3 has 13 residues. The V and J ends lost 5 bases and 2 bases respectively, with 9 bases between them.

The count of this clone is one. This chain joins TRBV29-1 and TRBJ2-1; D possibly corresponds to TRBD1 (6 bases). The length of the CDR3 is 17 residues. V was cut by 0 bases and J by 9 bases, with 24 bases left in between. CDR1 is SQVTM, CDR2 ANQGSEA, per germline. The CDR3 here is CSVEDLSGQVESGEQFF. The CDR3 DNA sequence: TGCAGCGTTGAAGATCTATCGGGACAAGTTGAGTCCGGTGAGCAGTTCTTC.

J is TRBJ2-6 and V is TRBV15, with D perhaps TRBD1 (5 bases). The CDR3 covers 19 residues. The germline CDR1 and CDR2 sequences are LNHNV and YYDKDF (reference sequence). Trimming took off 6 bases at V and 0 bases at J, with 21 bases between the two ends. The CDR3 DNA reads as TGTGCCACCAGTCCTCCCAGGACATTCAAGCCCTCTGGGGCCAACGTCCTGACTTTC. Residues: CATSPPRTFKPSGANVLTF.

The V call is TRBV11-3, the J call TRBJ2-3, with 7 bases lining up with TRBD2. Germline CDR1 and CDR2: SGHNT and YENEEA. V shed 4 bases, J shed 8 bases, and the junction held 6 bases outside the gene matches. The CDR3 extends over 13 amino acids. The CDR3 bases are TGTGCCAGCAGCTCGACTAGCATGCGTACGCAGTATTTT. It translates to CASSSTSMRTQYF.

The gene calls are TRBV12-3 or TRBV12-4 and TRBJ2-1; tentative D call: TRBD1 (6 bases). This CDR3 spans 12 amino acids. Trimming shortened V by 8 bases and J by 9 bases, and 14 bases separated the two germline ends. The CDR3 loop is CASVDRSGEQFF. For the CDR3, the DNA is TGTGCCAGCGTTGACAGGTCGGGTGAGCAGTTCTTC.

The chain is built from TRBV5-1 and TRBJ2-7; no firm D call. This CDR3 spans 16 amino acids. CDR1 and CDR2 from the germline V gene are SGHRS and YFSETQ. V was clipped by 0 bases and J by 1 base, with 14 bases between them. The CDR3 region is CASSLAPPAGSYEQYF. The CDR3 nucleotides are TGCGCCAGCAGCTTGGCTCCACCCGCCGGGTCCTACGAGCAGTACTTC.

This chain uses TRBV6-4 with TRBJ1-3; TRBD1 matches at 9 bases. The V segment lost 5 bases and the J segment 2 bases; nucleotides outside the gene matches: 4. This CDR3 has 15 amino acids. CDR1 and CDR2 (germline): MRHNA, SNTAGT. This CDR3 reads CASSPDRGPGNTIYF. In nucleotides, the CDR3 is TGTGCCAGCAGTCCGGACAGGGGCCCTGGAAACACCATATATTTT.

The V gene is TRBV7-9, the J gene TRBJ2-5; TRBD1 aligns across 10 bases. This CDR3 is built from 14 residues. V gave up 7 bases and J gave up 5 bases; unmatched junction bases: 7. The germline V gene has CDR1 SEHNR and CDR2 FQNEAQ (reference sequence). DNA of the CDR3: TGTGCCAGCAACTTTGGGGGACAGGGGGAGACCCAGTACTTC. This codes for CASNFGGQGETQYF.

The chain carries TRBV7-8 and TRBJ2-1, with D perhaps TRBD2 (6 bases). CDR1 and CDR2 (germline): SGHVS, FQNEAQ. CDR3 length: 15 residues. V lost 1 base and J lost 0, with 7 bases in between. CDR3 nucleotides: TGTGCCAGCAGCTTAGGCGGGGACTCCTACAATGAGCAGTTCTTC. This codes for CASSLGGDSYNEQFF.